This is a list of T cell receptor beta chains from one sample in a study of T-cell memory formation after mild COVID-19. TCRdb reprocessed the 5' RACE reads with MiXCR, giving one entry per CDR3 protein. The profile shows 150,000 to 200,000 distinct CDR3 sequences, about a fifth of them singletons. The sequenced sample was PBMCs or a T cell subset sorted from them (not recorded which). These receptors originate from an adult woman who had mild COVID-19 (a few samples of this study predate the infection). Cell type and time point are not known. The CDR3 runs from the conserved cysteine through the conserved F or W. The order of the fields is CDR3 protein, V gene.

CASSLVGGELFF,TRBV5-1
CASHLTGEDTEAFF,TRBV19
CASSPRQTPGEKLFF,TRBV7-9
CASSSQAGWDTEAFF,TRBV2
CASSLVGGMRDEAFF,TRBV5-1
CASSPKRGNSNQPQHF,TRBV4-1
CASSSPLAGALADTQYF,TRBV28
CASSPLDSQPQHF,TRBV4-1
CASRPLGASTDTQYF,TRBV5-5
CAWRGGWGVAGNTIYF,TRBV30
CASSQVLQGAPTGELFF,TRBV4-1
CASSLDGQGPGYTF,TRBV5-4
CASTTEGDTEAFF,TRBV27
CASSLDGGGHTDTQYF,TRBV5-1
CASSLSSGTQYF,TRBV27
CASSPGPGGAEAFF,TRBV7-3
CASSRPDSYEQYF,TRBV6-5
CASSQPGRGTSYNEQFF,TRBV4-2
CASSSRQGNTEAFF,TRBV11-3
CASRAGGDYEQYF,TRBV11-2
CASSQEGDIYTDTQYF,TRBV14
CASSLLAGEYNEQFF,TRBV6-5
CASRAVDEQFF,TRBV19
CASSEMAGEGYEQYF,TRBV6-1
CSAGGSPLHF,TRBV20-1
CASSSHPGEVTEAFF,TRBV7-6
CASSLGTSVPNNEQFF,TRBV7-3
CASGPGTSGYNEQFF,TRBV6-5
CASSTPSGRDEKFF,TRBV7-6
CASSQDMTGRTGNTIYF,TRBV4-2
CASSPSGYTYEQYF,TRBV2
CASSRDLSSYNEQFF,TRBV11-2
CASSPRTVGDYEQYF,TRBV9
CSAISSGHFSYEQYF,TRBV20-1
CASNPGASPLAEAFF,TRBV12-3/TRBV12-4
CASSQDRGGGALDTQYF,TRBV4-1
CAWSVQGYYGYTF,TRBV30
CSARDRAGGPYEQYF,TRBV20-1
CASSQVPQEVSEAFF,TRBV4-2
CSARDVTSTGELFF,TRBV20-1
CSGTLAQTGELFF,TRBV29-1
CAWTPDFSYEQYF,TRBV30